This T cell receptor (beta chain) was retrieved from a study of CD4 T cells in relation to SARS-CoV-2 and coronaviruses (dated by TCRdb to 2020 to 2022). Study-wide context: The ViraFEST assay cultured PBMCs with antigen for more than eight days, then sequenced TCR beta CDR3s to find antigen-specific clonal expansions. A different, Illumina-based TCR-beta assay was used to sequence expansion assays from other donors in the study. Shared crossreactive spike epitopes were mapped to their HLA restriction using patient-derived lymphoblastoid cell lines. An HIV-1 Nef peptide pool or a culture without peptide was used as the negative reference condition. The Adaptive Biotechnologies TCR-sequencing kit was used to sequence samples from a few pre-COVID donors and the naive versus memory experiments, while other data came from Illumina-based sequencing. At the level of individual TCR clonotypes, the study evaluated whether memory CD4+ T cells crossreact between the spike proteins of SARS-CoV-2 and those of common cold coronaviruses.

Receptors were amplified or captured by the immunoSEQ multiplex PCR assay. In the original analysis: Preprocessing removed nonproductive sequences and CDR3s not starting with C, not ending with F or W, or shorter than 7 amino acids. Antigen-specific clonotypes were called with the MANAFEST web app on the basis of expansion relative to the reference and to other culture wells. A clone was considered positive if significant expansion relative to the reference culture was observed in 2 of 3 replicate wells at an FDR below 0.05. For a clone to be considered positive, significant expansion relative to all other tandem wells and an odds ratio above 5 were also required. Pairwise Levenshtein distance, computed with the stringdist R package after three terminal residues were trimmed from each end, was used as the measure of CDR3 homology. Sourced from immuneACCESS, this table was stored by TCRdb with only in-frame sequences that have V and J called. A share of the clones is absent; for the studies checked, an unresolved V gene accounts for under half, and the remainder has no known explanation. The D gene and trimming were derived from the DNA, and the V and J assignments and clone size from that table. This sample lists almost 30,000 clones; approximately 76% were detected once. About 14% of the sample is held by the ten biggest clonotypes.

Paper-wide results and their limitations: Significantly weaker SARS-CoV-2-driven expansion was shown by crossreactive clones than by monoreactive clones, consistent with antigenic imprinting. Crossreactivity analysis centred on spike protein, so crossreactivity against other viral proteins was not assessed. No donor contributed both pre-pandemic and post-infection samples, which limited tracing the source of pre-existing responses. In roughly two thirds of donors, memory CD4+ clonotypes turned up that crossrecognized SARS-CoV-2 and at least one common cold coronavirus spike. The study was constrained by small numbers of patients and of tested TCRs.

Concerning this clone itself: Its cognate antigen has yet to be identified. There are no base qualities to consult, and no much larger clone falls within one base.

CD4+ T cells from unexposed donors were collected before the COVID-19 pandemic (2011-2018). Following 10 days of culture, the EasySep CD4+ T cell isolation kit was used to isolate CD4+ T cells. As cell numbers permitted, CD4+ T cells from unexposed donors were tested for reactivity to SARS-CoV-2 S and N and to four common cold coronavirus spike pools. Each well received two million PBMCs, cultured in IMDM supplemented with about 4.5% human AB serum and roughly 10 IU/ml IL-2. Half of the culture medium was replaced with fresh IL-2-containing medium on days 3 and 7. In general, every peptide culture condition was set up in three replicate wells. The leukapheresis product used for the unexposed donors was purchased from a commercial source. Ficoll-Paque PLUS gradient centrifugation was used to isolate PBMCs from leukapheresis product or whole blood. PBMCs were either cryopreserved at -140°C or used fresh in the expansion assay. The QIAamp Micro DNA Kit was used to extract genomic DNA from the CD4+ T cells.

The CDR3 covers 14 residues, taking in both the cysteine and the phenylalanine. The DNA shown is the 42-base CDR3, in frame from base 1. V loses 6 bases, J loses 4 bases, and the germline ends lie 14 bases apart. The germline V gene yields MNHEY for CDR1 and SVGAGI for CDR2. The sample taken for sequencing was CD4+ T cells from PBMCs, cultured in vitro. The origin of this receptor is a human donor in good health. The chain links TRBV6-5 with TRBJ2-3; TRBD2 is a weak D gene call, 7 bases matching. The DNA is TGTGCCAGCAGCAGCCCGGGGGGCGCAGATACGCAGTATTTT. It translates as CASSSPGGADTQYF.